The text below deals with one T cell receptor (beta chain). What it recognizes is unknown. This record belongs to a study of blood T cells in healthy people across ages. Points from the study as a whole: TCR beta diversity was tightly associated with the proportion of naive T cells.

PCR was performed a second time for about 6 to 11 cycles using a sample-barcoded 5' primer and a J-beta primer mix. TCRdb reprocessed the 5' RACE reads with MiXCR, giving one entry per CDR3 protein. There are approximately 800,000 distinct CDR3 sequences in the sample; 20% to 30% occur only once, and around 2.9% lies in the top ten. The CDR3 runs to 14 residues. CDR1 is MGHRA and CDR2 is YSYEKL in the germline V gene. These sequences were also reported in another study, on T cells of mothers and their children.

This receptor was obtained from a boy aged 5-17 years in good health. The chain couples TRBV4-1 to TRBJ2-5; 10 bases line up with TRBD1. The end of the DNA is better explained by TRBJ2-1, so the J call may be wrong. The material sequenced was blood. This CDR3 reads CASSPGQGFGEQFF. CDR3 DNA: TGCGCCAGCAGTCCGGGACAGGGGTTTGGGGAGCAGTTCTTC.